The rows below give T cell receptor beta chains drawn from one sample of a study of OX40 agonist ivuxolimab in advanced cancers. This table comes from immunoSEQ multiplex PCR, and its TCRdb copy is limited to in-frame clones, with some not included. Altogether 45,000 to 50,000 clones are present, approximately 88% being singletons, with the ten largest covering 12%. The sequencing used CD4+ or CD8+ T cells sorted from blood, collected in a trial of the OX40 agonist ivuxolimab. These receptors were obtained from an adult with an advanced solid tumor such as melanoma, head and neck, liver or kidney cancer. CDR3s include the opening cysteine and the closing phenylalanine or tryptophan. A D gene is named only where the DNA matches it firmly. Rows give clone size only sometimes, using once, few, many, or a class for an expanded clone.

TRBJ2-2,NA,NA,TRBV5-1,CASSRVGGVLFF,TGCGCCAGCAGCCGGGTCGGGGGCGTGCTGTTTTTT
TRBJ1-4,NA,NA,TRBV25-1,CASPRAGPNEKLFF,TGTGCCAGCCCCCGGGCCGGGCCTAATGAAAAACTGTTTTTT
TRBJ2-6,TRBD1,NA,TRBV11-2,CASSWMTGSISGANVLTF,TGTGCCAGCAGCTGGATGACAGGGAGTATCTCTGGGGCCAACGTCCTGACTTTC
TRBJ2-2,TRBD1,NA,TRBV29-1,CSAPGQVNPGELFF,TGCAGCGCCCCGGGACAGGTGAACCCCGGGGAGCTGTTTTTT
TRBJ1-1,TRBD1,NA,TRBV10-2,CASQTGGHTEAFF,TGCGCCAGCCAGACAGGGGGCCATACTGAAGCTTTCTTT
TRBJ2-1,NA,once,TRBV11-3,CASTGEGSRYNEQFF,TGTGCCAGCACCGGCGAAGGGAGCCGGTACAATGAGCAGTTCTTC
TRBJ2-7,TRBD1,NA,TRBV5-1,CASSPHRGLNEQYF,TGCGCCAGCAGCCCACACAGGGGGCTAAACGAGCAGTACTTC
TRBJ1-1,NA,once,TRBV9,CASSVVGGETEAFF,TGTGCCAGCAGCGTAGTTGGCGGGGAGACTGAAGCTTTCTTT
TRBJ2-5,TRBD1,NA,TRBV27,CASSLGTGHQETQYF,TGTGCCAGCAGTTTAGGGACAGGACACCAAGAGACCCAGTACTTC
TRBJ1-6,NA,NA,TRBV6-4,CASSERGEWDSPLHF,TGTGCCAGCAGTGAAAGGGGGGAATGGGATTCACCCCTCCACTTT
TRBJ2-3,NA,NA,TRBV6-6,CASSPIASAQYF,TGTGCCAGCAGTCCTATAGCGTCGGCGCAGTATTTT
TRBJ1-1,NA,NA,TRBV7-2,CASSHRTPNTEAFF,TGTGCCAGCAGCCATCGGACACCGAACACTGAAGCTTTCTTT
TRBJ1-1,NA,NA,TRBV5-1,CASSLRDPTNTEAFF,TGCGCCAGCAGCCTCCGGGACCCTACGAACACTGAAGCTTTCTTT
TRBJ2-2,TRBD2,NA,TRBV7-3,CASSPAGENTGELFF,TGTGCCAGCAGCCCGGCGGGGGAGAACACCGGGGAGCTGTTTTTT
TRBJ2-1,TRBD2,NA,TRBV4-3,CASSQDLAGGYNEQFF,TGCGCCAGCAGCCAAGATCTAGCGGGGGGTTACAATGAGCAGTTCTTC
TRBJ2-7,NA,NA,TRBV5-4,CASSSPGRNSYEQYF,TGTGCCAGCAGCTCACCGGGACGGAACTCCTACGAGCAGTACTTC
TRBJ2-1,TRBD2,NA,TRBV4-3,CASSPDSGAPYNEQFF,TGCGCCAGCAGCCCAGATAGCGGGGCCCCCTACAATGAGCAGTTCTTC
TRBJ2-5,NA,NA,TRBV18,CASSPNTGQLQETQYF,TGTGCCAGCTCACCTAATACAGGGCAACTTCAAGAGACCCAGTACTTC
TRBJ1-5,NA,NA,TRBV7-8,CASSLGSSPSNQPQHF,TGTGCCAGCAGCTTAGGGTCGAGCCCTAGCAATCAGCCCCAGCATTTT
TRBJ2-5,TRBD1,NA,TRBV9,CASSLRDRGYETQYF,TGTGCCAGCAGCCTCCGGGACAGGGGTTATGAGACCCAGTACTTC
TRBJ2-3,TRBD1,NA,TRBV2,CASTGQGTDTQYF,TGTGCCAGCACAGGACAGGGGACAGATACGCAGTATTTT
TRBJ1-4,TRBD1,NA,TRBV4-3,CASSQDQGATNEKLFF,TGCGCCAGCAGCCAAGATCAGGGGGCAACTAATGAAAAACTGTTTTTT
TRBJ1-1,TRBD1,NA,TRBV6-1,CASSEGDRGILNTEAFF,TGTGCCAGCAGTGAAGGGGACAGGGGTATTTTGAACACTGAAGCTTTCTTT
TRBJ1-2,NA,NA,TRBV7-9,CASSLPGRENYGYTF,TGTGCCAGCAGCCTACCGGGGCGGGAGAACTATGGCTACACCTTC
TRBJ2-7,NA,NA,TRBV4-2,CASSQVSGSSYEQYF,TGTGCCAGCAGCCAAGTGAGTGGTTCCTCCTACGAGCAGTACTTC
TRBJ1-1,TRBD1,few,TRBV6-5,CASSLDRVAFF,TGTGCCAGCAGCCTAGACAGGGTAGCTTTCTTT
TRBJ2-2,NA,NA,TRBV5-1,CASSWDPLRSTGELFF,TGCGCCAGCAGCTGGGACCCTCTGAGGAGCACCGGGGAGCTGTTTTTT
TRBJ1-2,NA,NA,TRBV27,CASSPVQVGGYTF,TGTGCCAGCAGTCCCGTACAGGTCGGGGGCTACACCTTC
TRBJ2-7,NA,few,TRBV6-5,CAAVRGYEQYF,TGTGCGGCGGTCCGGGGATACGAGCAGTACTTC
TRBJ1-5,NA,once,TRBV5-6,CASSSGGAGQPQHF,TGTGCCAGCAGCTCCGGGGGCGCGGGGCAGCCCCAGCATTTT
TRBJ2-7,NA,NA,TRBV5-6,CASSLGTVDYEQYF,TGTGCCAGCAGCTTGGGCACAGTGGACTACGAGCAGTACTTC
TRBJ2-1,NA,NA,TRBV6-5,CASSHSNEQFF,TGTGCCAGCAGTCACTCCAATGAGCAGTTCTTC
TRBJ1-1,TRBD1,few,TRBV9,CASSSAPGQAGEAFF,TGTGCCAGCAGCTCCGCCCCTGGACAGGCGGGGGAAGCTTTCTTT
TRBJ2-1,NA,NA,TRBV30,CAWSYPRGASNEQFF,TGTGCCTGGAGTTACCCCCGGGGGGCGTCCAATGAGCAGTTCTTC
TRBJ1-2,NA,NA,TRBV19,CASSIDPGRSYGYTF,TGTGCCAGTAGTATAGATCCGGGACGGTCCTATGGCTACACCTTC